These 27 T cell receptor beta chains share one sample of origin, sequenced in a study of long-term antiretroviral therapy in people with HIV. At survey level, the immunoSEQ assay was run in its v3.0 version. Produced via immunoSEQ multiplex PCR; TCRdb's table is partial and in-frame only. The repertoire holds about 24,000 clones, with about nine tenths as singletons. The starting material was unsorted PBMCs, obtained 1.8 years before starting antiretroviral therapy. The receptors here all came from a man aged 45 to 65 with HIV.

V is TRBV10-2 and J is TRBJ2-3, with D tentatively TRBD2 (6 bases). V lost 0 bases, J lost 2 bases, and 12 bases lay in between. This CDR3 has 16 residues. Per the germline V gene, CDR1 is WSHSY and CDR2 is SAAADI. The CDR3 bases are TGCGCCAGCAGTGAGTCGGGAGCGGGCGTCACAGATACGCAGTATTTT. Translation: CASSESGAGVTDTQYF.

Relative to its sample, this clone is medium-sized. This rearrangement joins TRBV5-6 to TRBJ1-1; TRBD1 might be the D (6 bases). Trimming took 3 bases from V and 5 from J, leaving 17 bases between them. The germline CDR1 and CDR2 sequences are SGHDT and YYEEEE. The length of the CDR3 is 15 residues. The CDR3 here is CASSSSGGGLTEAFF. The CDR3 DNA follows: TGTGCCAGCAGCTCCTCCGGTGGGGGGCTTACTGAAGCTTTCTTT.

J is TRBJ1-5 and V is TRBV7-9; tentatively, D is TRBD1 (5 bases). In germline, CDR1 is SEHNR, CDR2 FQNEAQ (reference sequence). Trimming took 5 bases from V and 0 from J, leaving 11 bases between them. The CDR3 runs to 15 residues. CDR3 protein: CASSGRGHSNQPQHF. In nucleotides, the CDR3 is TGTGCCAGCAGCGGCCGGGGCCATAGCAATCAGCCCCAGCATTTT.

V gene TRBV9 combines with J gene TRBJ2-3; TRBD1 is a possible D gene (5 bases). The ends were cut back, 0 bases at V and 7 bases at J, with 6 bases in the middle. The CDR3 covers 12 residues. Per germline, CDR1 SGDLS and CDR2 YYNGEE. The CDR3 sequence: CASSVEGNTQYF. The DNA of the CDR3 is TGTGCCAGCAGCGTAGAGGGGAATACGCAGTATTTT. The whole variable domain, filled in from reference TRBV9 and TRBJ2-3, reads DSGVTQTPKHLITATGQRVTLRCSPRSGDLSVYWYQQSLDQGLQFLIQYYNGEERAKGNILERFSAQQFPDLHSELNLSSLELGDSALYFCASSVEGNTQYFGPGTRLTVL.

This sequence joins TRBV27 and TRBJ2-5; D perhaps matches TRBD2 (6 bases). The CDR3 sequence is 17 residues long. With 6 bases removed from V and 2 bases from J, the gap between germline ends came to 22 bases. Germline assignment: CDR1 MNHEY and CDR2 SMNVEV (reference sequence). The CDR3 coding sequence is TGTGCCAGCAGCCACACCTTCGGGACTGGACGTCAAGAGACCCAGTACTTC. Translated, it gives CASSHTFGTGRQETQYF.

The V call is TRBV6-6, the J call TRBJ1-1; 10 bases fit TRBD1. The CDR3 extends over 13 amino acids. J gave up 4 bases and V 5 bases, and 1 base lay outside the gene matches. In germline, CDR1 is MNHNY, CDR2 SVGAGI (reference sequence). CDR3 sequence: CASSRTGGTEAFF. In nucleotides, the CDR3 is TGTGCCAGCAGTAGGACAGGGGGCACTGAAGCTTTCTTT.

The rearrangement joins TRBV18 to TRBJ2-7; TRBD1 aligns across 8 bases. This CDR3 comprises 14 residues. Per germline, CDR1 KGHSH and CDR2 LQKENI. Germline trimming cut 3 bases from V and 5 bases from J; bases unmatched to any gene: 6. This chain's CDR3 is CASSPGQGPHEQYF. CDR3 DNA: TGTGCCAGCTCACCCGGACAGGGACCCCACGAGCAGTACTTC.

The rearrangement links TRBV5-1 to TRBJ1-3; possibly TRBD1 for D (5 bases). This CDR3 is 15 amino acids long. The V gene's germline CDR1 is SGHRS and CDR2 YFSETQ. Trimming shortened V by 4 bases and J by 2 bases, and 13 bases separated the two germline ends. CDR3 amino acids: CASSPTRAPGNTIYF. The CDR3 nucleotides read TGCGCCAGCAGCCCGACCAGGGCCCCTGGAAACACCATATATTTT.

V and J are TRBV5-1 and TRBJ1-4; 7 nucleotides agree with TRBD1. The CDR3 has 15 amino acids. J lost 6 bases, V lost 7 bases, and 12 bases had no gene match. Germline V lookup: CDR1 SGHRS, CDR2 YFSETQ. Written as DNA, the CDR3 is TGCGCCAGCGGTACAAGTATGCAGGGGGATGAAAAACTGTTTTTT. Translation gives CASGTSMQGDEKLFF. The whole variable domain, filled in from reference TRBV5-1 and TRBJ1-4, reads KAGVTQTPRYLIKTRGQQVTLSCSPISGHRSVSWYQQTPGQGLQFLFEYFSETQRNKGNFPGRFSGRQFSNSRSEMNVSTLELGDSALYLCASGTSMQGDEKLFFGSGTQLSVL.

The chain recombines TRBV5-4 with TRBJ2-1, with unresolved D. Per the germline V gene, CDR1 is SGHNT and CDR2 is YYREEE (reference sequence). The CDR3 spans 15 residues. Deletions cut 0 bases from V and 0 bases from J, with 7 bases between. This chain's CDR3 is CASSLDQHSYNEQFF. CDR3 coding DNA: TGTGCCAGCAGCTTGGACCAGCACTCCTACAATGAGCAGTTCTTC.

This chain links TRBV4-1 with TRBJ2-5, with D tentatively TRBD2 (6 bases). CDR1 MGHRA and CDR2 YSYEKL come from the germline V gene. V shed 4 bases and J shed 3 bases, with 15 bases lying between them. The CDR3 extends over 15 amino acids. CDR3 sequence reads: CASSPLPGEEETQYF. The CDR3 nucleotides read TGCGCCAGCAGCCCTCTCCCGGGAGAAGAAGAGACCCAGTACTTC.

A single count supports this clone. V usage is TRBV30 and J usage is TRBJ1-2; D not resolved. The CDR3 loop spans 13 amino acids. In germline, CDR1 is GTSNPN, CDR2 SVGIG (reference sequence). The CDR3 DNA reads TGTGCATCAAAGGCCACAGCTAACTATGGCTACACCTTC. This encodes CASKATANYGYTF.

V usage is TRBV30 and J usage is TRBJ1-2; D gene uncertain. This CDR3 is 14 amino acids long. Germline CDR1 GTSNPN, CDR2 SVGIG (reference sequence). The V gene lost 0 bases and the J gene lost 5 bases, with 13 bases spanning the gap. CDR3 nucleotide sequence: TGTGCCTGGAGTGTACGTCCAGGACCTTATGGCTACACCTTC. It specifies CAWSVRPGPYGYTF.

This clone was seen just once. This sequence joins TRBV6-1 and TRBJ2-7, with 10 bases that match TRBD1. The V and J ends lost 5 bases and 7 bases, in that order; junction bases with no gene match: 8. CDR3 length: 14 amino acids. Germline lookup yields CDR1 MNHNS and CDR2 SASEGT. CDR3 in DNA: TGTGCCAGCAGTCCGACGACAGGGGGCCGAGAGCAGTACTTC. This encodes CASSPTTGGREQYF.

This chain joins TRBV13 and TRBJ1-1; 10 bases agree with TRBD1. With V trimmed by 8 bases and J by 4 bases, 4 bases remained unmatched. Per germline, CDR1 PRHDT and CDR2 FYEKMQ (reference sequence). The length of the CDR3 is 13 residues. CDR3 in amino acids: CASGTGVRTEAFF. CDR3 nucleotides: TGTGCCAGCGGGACAGGGGTTCGCACTGAAGCTTTCTTT.

The chain joins TRBV6-1 to TRBJ1-1; TRBD1 is a possible D gene (6 bases). Trimming removed 7 bases at V and 0 bases at J, with 12 bases between. In germline, CDR1 is MNHNS, CDR2 SASEGT. CDR3 length: 14 amino acids. CDR3 DNA sequence: TGTGCCAGCACCGCAACAGGGATGAACACTGAAGCTTTCTTT. Its protein is CASTATGMNTEAFF.

The chain combines TRBV18 with TRBJ2-5; D assignment may be TRBD1 or TRBD2 (6 bases each). The V end was cut by 1 base, the J end by 4 bases, with 13 bases between. The CDR3 is 15 residues long. Germline V gene lookup returns CDR1 KGHSH and CDR2 LQKENI. The CDR3 is CASSPLLGGGETQYF. CDR3 DNA: TGTGCCAGCTCACCACTCCTAGGGGGAGGAGAGACCCAGTACTTC.

The chain carries TRBV7-8 and TRBJ2-3; TRBD2 aligns across 9 bases. J was trimmed by 5 bases and V by 4 bases; bases with no gene match: 13. The germline CDR1 and CDR2 sequences are SGHVS and FQNEAQ. The CDR3 sequence is 17 residues long. The CDR3 DNA reads TGTGCCAGCAGCTACATAAGCGGGAGGATTCAAGGAGATACGCAGTATTTT. Residues: CASSYISGRIQGDTQYF. The variable domain in full, completed from reference TRBV7-8 and TRBJ2-3, reads GAGVSQSPRYKVAKRGQDVALRCDPISGHVSLFWYQQALGQGPEFLTYFQNEAQLDKSGLPSDRFFAERPEGSVSTLKIQRTQQEDSAVYLCASSYISGRIQGDTQYFGPGTRLTVL.

The chain joins TRBV19 to TRBJ1-1; perhaps TRBD1 as D (5 bases). This CDR3 is built from 14 residues. Germline V CDR1 and CDR2: LNHDA, SQIVND (reference sequence). Trimming left V 6 bases short and J 1 base short, with 12 bases between. The CDR3, as DNA: TGTGCCAGTAGAGAACAGGCTTCGAACACTGAAGCTTTCTTT. This gives the protein CASREQASNTEAFF.

This sequence joins TRBV5-1 and TRBJ2-3; TRBD2 agrees at 10 bases. CDR1 SGHRS and CDR2 YFSETQ come from the germline V gene. V shed 5 bases and J 5 bases; nucleotides not matched to a gene: 11. The CDR3 runs 16 residues. The CDR3 reads CASRAGGPSAQDTQYF. CDR3 bases: TGCGCCAGCAGAGCGGGGGGGCCCTCAGCACAAGATACGCAGTATTTT.

CDR3 sequence (DNA): TGTGCCAGCAGATATTGGGGGCGGAGCTATGGCTACACCTTC. Its protein is CASRYWGRSYGYTF. V usage is TRBV6-4 and J usage is TRBJ1-2; D might be TRBD1 (6 bases). The CDR3 is 14 residues long. Germline-derived CDR1 and CDR2 are MRHNA and SNTAGT. Between the trimmed V and J ends, which lost 6 bases and 4 bases, there was a span of 15 bases.

This clone is medium-sized in the sample. V and J are TRBV7-8 and TRBJ1-3; possible D gene TRBD1, 5 bases. The length of the CDR3 is 18 residues. Germline CDR1 is SGHVS and CDR2 is FQNEAQ. Deletions cut 2 bases from V and 10 bases from J, with 27 bases between. The CDR3 spells CASSLSPGAGLSGRTIYF. The CDR3 region has the DNA TGTGCCAGCAGCTTAAGCCCCGGGGCAGGCCTCTCTGGTAGGACCATATATTTT.

V usage is TRBV29-1 and J usage is TRBJ2-3; TRBD1 or TRBD2 may be the D gene (5 bases each). Per the germline V gene, CDR1 is SQVTM and CDR2 is ANQGSEA. Trimming took off 5 bases at V and 6 bases at J, with 12 bases between the two ends. The length of the CDR3 is 12 residues. DNA for the CDR3: TGCAGCGTTTCGACTAACAGGGATACGCAGTATTTT. This translates into CSVSTNRDTQYF.

The genes are TRBV5-4 and TRBJ2-7; the match to TRBD2 covers 7 bases. CDR3 size: 14 residues. V was clipped by 6 bases and J by 5 bases; unmatched bases: 11. Germline V CDR1 and CDR2: SGHNT, YYREEE (reference sequence). The CDR3 DNA sequence: TGTGCCAGCACCCCCCTCGGGGGGTCCGACGAGCAGTACTTC. Its protein is CASTPLGGSDEQYF.

The CDR3 region has the DNA TGTGCCAGCCAGGGTAATAGCAATCAGCCCCAGCATTTT. Translation: CASQGNSNQPQHF. The chain links TRBV6-1 to TRBJ1-5; D perhaps matches TRBD1 (5 bases). Deletions cut 8 bases from V and 0 bases from J, with 8 bases between. This CDR3 is 13 amino acids long. Germline CDR1 reads MNHNS; CDR2 reads SASEGT.

This chain connects TRBV7-3 to TRBJ1-2; the D is unclear. Germline V lookup: CDR1 SGHTA, CDR2 FQGTGA. Trimming left V 2 bases short and J 3 bases short, with 7 bases between. The CDR3 is made up of 13 amino acids. The CDR3 nucleotides are TGTGCCAGCAGCTTAGGGCCGGACTATGGCTACACCTTC. Its translation: CASSLGPDYGYTF.

This clone appeared once. The chain combines TRBV5-8 with TRBJ1-4, with D tentatively TRBD1 (5 bases). V gave up 4 bases and J gave up 7 bases, with 20 bases separating them. This CDR3 has 16 residues. Germline CDR1 is SGHTS and CDR2 is YDEGEE. This chain's CDR3 is CASSRGTGLGTEKLFF. For the CDR3, the DNA is TGTGCCAGCAGCCGGGGGACTGGCCTGGGTACTGAAAAACTGTTTTTT.